This T cell receptor (beta chain) was recovered during a study of identical twins. Study outcomes and limitations: Insertions were reduced in abundant cord blood beta clonotypes but not in memory repertoires. Recombination models fit unrelated individuals' TCR alpha sharing but underestimated twins'.

Every one of the donors was a healthy Caucasian. Via MiXCR, TCRdb re-called the 5' RACE reads, giving one row per CDR3 protein. The table has about 690,000 distinct CDR3 sequences, 5.5% to 6.5% seen once. The CDR3 runs to 15 residues. The J segment lost 3 bases and the V segment lost 3 bases, leaving 4 bases of the junction unmatched. The V gene's germline CDR1 is SGHTA and CDR2 FQGTGA. In its sample, this clonotype was seen many times. The target antigen is unknown. The V call is TRBV7-3, the J call TRBJ2-2; TRBD1 matches at 7 bases. The clonotype was recovered from a man aged 18 to 30 in good health. The sequenced material came from naive T cells sorted from blood. The CDR3 is CASSFGTEYTGELFF. CDR3 nucleotide sequence: TGTGCCAGCAGCTTTGGGACAGAATACACCGGGGAGCTGTTTTTT.